The next 23 T cell receptor beta chains were all read from a single sample in a study of blood T cell repertoires in COVID-19. Generated by immunoSEQ multiplex PCR, the TCRdb table keeps only in-frame clones and is missing some. The sample includes under 200,000 clones, 60% to 80% of them seen just once. Sequencing was carried out using peripheral blood. The receptors shown here come from a man in his 60s with active or convalescent COVID-19.

The CDR3, as DNA: TGTGCCAGCAGCACGGGCTATGGCTACACCTTC. Translation: CASSTGYGYTF. V and J are TRBV12-3 or TRBV12-4 and TRBJ1-2; D remains unclear. CDR3 length: 11 amino acids. Trimming cost V 6 bases and J 4 bases, with 6 bases left between them.

This clone was counted a single time. The chain recombines TRBV18 with TRBJ1-1; possible D gene TRBD1, 5 bases. The V end lost 5 bases, the J end lost 6 bases, and 16 bases lay between the germline ends. Germline values: CDR1 KGHSH, CDR2 LQKENI. The CDR3 totals 14 residues. The CDR3 nucleotides are TGTGCCAGCTCAGAATCGTGGGGGAGGGCTGAAGCTTTCTTT. The encoded protein is CASSESWGRAEAFF.

The J gene is TRBJ1-6, the V gene TRBV9; D is perhaps TRBD1 (5 bases). From germline, CDR1 is SGDLS and CDR2 YYNGEE. This CDR3 is 15 amino acids long. Trimming shortened V by 3 bases and J by 0 bases, and 7 bases separated the two germline ends. CDR3 DNA sequence: TGTGCCAGCAGCGGGGGGGGCTCCTATAATTCACCCCTCCACTTT. The encoded protein is CASSGGGSYNSPLHF.

The chain uses TRBV28 and TRBJ2-5; the match to TRBD2 covers 9 bases. Germline V CDR1 and CDR2: MDHEN, SYDVKM. The CDR3 length is 13 residues. V was clipped by 10 bases and J by 1 base; unmatched bases: 4. The CDR3 region is CATQAGGQETQYF. Here the CDR3 DNA reads TGTGCCACCCAAGCGGGAGGCCAAGAGACCCAGTACTTC.

V usage is TRBV27 and J usage is TRBJ2-3, with 8 bases aligning to TRBD2. The CDR3 runs to 14 residues. Germline-derived CDR1 and CDR2 are MNHEY and SMNVEV (reference sequence). With V trimmed by 6 bases and J by 2 bases, 4 bases remained unmatched. CDR3 loop: CASRSGSATDTQYF. The CDR3 nucleotides read TGTGCCAGCAGGAGCGGGAGTGCCACAGATACGCAGTATTTT.

The chain carries TRBV14 and TRBJ2-7; tentatively, D is TRBD1 (6 bases). The V and J ends lost 4 bases and 3 bases respectively, with 10 bases between them. Germline CDR1 reads SGHDN; CDR2 reads FVKESK. There are 13 residues in the CDR3. This CDR3 reads CASSRGPIYEQYF. CDR3 coding DNA: TGTGCCAGCAGCCGGGGGCCGATCTACGAGCAGTACTTC.

This sequence joins TRBV7-8 and TRBJ1-1; 10 positions agree with TRBD1. V shed 6 bases and J 11 bases; nucleotides not matched to a gene: 9. Germline V gene sequence: CDR1 SGHVS, CDR2 FQNEAQ. There are 13 residues in the CDR3. In DNA form, the CDR3 reads TGTGCCAGCAGACCCGACAGGGGGCGCGGGGCTTTCTTT. It yields the protein CASRPDRGRGAFF.

The V gene is TRBV6-5, the J gene TRBJ1-2; a possible D gene is TRBD1 (5 bases). Germline V gene data show CDR1 as MNHEY and CDR2 as SVGAGI. The germline V and J ends were trimmed by 2 bases and 2 bases, with 9 bases remaining between them. The CDR3 length is 14 residues. As DNA, the CDR3 is TGTGCCAGCAGTTACGGGGCCACCAACTATGGCTACACCTTC. Translated: CASSYGATNYGYTF.

This chain uses TRBV6-1 with TRBJ2-2, with a possible D match to TRBD2 (5 bases). V gave up 2 bases and J gave up 4 bases, with 14 bases separating them. Germline V gene data show CDR1 as MNHNS and CDR2 as SASEGT. The length of the CDR3 is 16 residues. The CDR3 DNA is TGTGCCAGCAGTGAACCGAGGGCCAGCCCCACCGGGGAGCTGTTTTTT. This encodes CASSEPRASPTGELFF.

Notes on this clone: Germline is not matched at one junction end, which may reflect a read error. The V gene is TRBV5-5, the J gene TRBJ1-2; 7 nucleotides agree with TRBD1. This CDR3 region has 13 residues. Germline assignment: CDR1 SGHKS and CDR2 YYEKEE (reference sequence). CDR3 bases: TGTGCCAGCACCTTGACAGGGAGCTATGGCTACACCTTC. It encodes CASTLTGSYGYTF.

The chain is built from TRBV25-1 and TRBJ1-4; TRBD1 aligns across 9 bases. Germline assignment: CDR1 MGHDK and CDR2 SYGVNS. This CDR3 spans 16 amino acids. V lost 4 bases, J lost 6 bases, and 9 bases stayed unmatched. The CDR3 here is CASSGGPGQGDEKLFF. The CDR3 region has the DNA TGTGCCAGCAGTGGCGGGCCGGGACAGGGTGATGAAAAACTGTTTTTT.

The V gene is TRBV9, the J gene TRBJ2-1; 13 bases align to TRBD2. This CDR3 comprises 15 residues. Germline-derived CDR1 and CDR2 are SGDLS and YYNGEE. V shed 2 bases, J shed 12 bases, and the junction held 8 bases outside the gene matches. The CDR3 coding sequence is TGTGCCAGCAGCGTCGGGACTAGCGGGGCCACGGGGCAGTTCTTC. It yields the protein CASSVGTSGATGQFF.

The gene calls are TRBV15 and TRBJ2-1; the match to TRBD2 covers 10 bases. V shed 3 bases, J shed 4 bases, and the junction held 12 bases outside the gene matches. Germline V gene sequence: CDR1 LNHNV, CDR2 YYDKDF (reference sequence). This CDR3 is 18 amino acids long. CDR3 region: CATSSLLAGGTLYNEQFF. The CDR3 DNA sequence: TGTGCCACCAGCAGCCTTTTAGCGGGAGGTACCCTTTACAATGAGCAGTTCTTC.

The chain couples TRBV23-1 to TRBJ1-5; unclear D gene. TRBV23-1 is an ORF, with its function uncertain. The CDR3 runs 18 residues. V lost 8 bases and J 7 bases, leaving 30 bases between the germline ends. Here the CDR3 DNA reads TGCGCCAGCTCCTCCGGGAGGTTTATAAGAACCGCACGGCAGCCCCAGCATTTT. Protein sequence: CASSSGRFIRTARQPQHF.

CDR3 DNA sequence: TGTGCCAGCAGCAATGGGACTAGCGGAAATAAGTCCTACAATGAGCAGTTCTTC. Its protein is CASSNGTSGNKSYNEQFF. The chain combines TRBV21-1 with TRBJ2-1; the table's D call of TRBD2 was not tested on the DNA. TRBV21-1 is tagged as a pseudogene. The CDR3 spans 18 residues.

This clone was seen more than once but under ten times. The chain uses TRBV5-1 and TRBJ2-2; 8 positions match TRBD1. This CDR3 has 17 residues. The V and J ends lost 3 bases and 7 bases, in that order; junction bases with no gene match: 14. CDR1 and CDR2 from the germline V gene are SGHRS and YFSETQ. The CDR3 nucleotides are TGCGCCAGCAGCTCCTCCACCCTTCAGGGGGCCGGCGGGGAGCTGTTTTTT. This sequence encodes CASSSSTLQGAGGELFF.

This chain uses TRBV9 with TRBJ2-1; tentatively, D is TRBD2 (6 bases). The germline V and J ends were trimmed by 0 bases and 6 bases, with 13 bases remaining between them. Germline CDR1 SGDLS, CDR2 YYNGEE. CDR3 size: 15 residues. The CDR3 DNA follows: TGTGCCAGCAGCGTAGTGACTAGAATTGGCAATGAGCAGTTCTTC. It codes for CASSVVTRIGNEQFF.

The rearrangement uses TRBV7-2 and TRBJ2-7; 9 bases align to TRBD1. With V trimmed by 5 bases and J by 2 bases, 16 bases remained unmatched. From germline, CDR1 is SGHTA and CDR2 FQGNSA. This CDR3 is built from 18 residues. CDR3 sequence reads: CASSTLHRPGQGTYEQYF. The CDR3 DNA reads as TGTGCCAGCAGCACCTTACACCGCCCGGGACAGGGAACCTACGAGCAGTACTTC.

This rearrangement joins TRBV18 to TRBJ2-7; D unclear. Germline values: CDR1 KGHSH, CDR2 LQKENI. V was trimmed by 6 bases and J by 3 bases, leaving 9 bases between them. CDR3 size: 12 residues. In DNA, the CDR3 is TGTGCCAGCTCGACGGGTAACTACGAGCAGTACTTC. Encoded protein: CASSTGNYEQYF. The entire variable domain, with the rest obtained from reference TRBV18 and TRBJ2-7, is as follows: NAGVMQNPRHLVRRRGQEARLRCSPMKGHSHVYWYRQLPEEGLKFMVYLQKENIIDESGMPKERFSAEFPKEGPSILRIQQVVRGDSAAYFCASSTGNYEQYFGPGTRLTVT.

CDR3 in amino acids: CASSLVTSGFYNEQFF. The CDR3 DNA follows: TGTGCCAGCAGCTTGGTGACTAGCGGGTTCTACAATGAGCAGTTCTTC. The chain has TRBV5-6 and TRBJ2-1; 10 bases fit TRBD2. This CDR3 region has 16 residues. CDR1 is SGHDT, CDR2 YYEEEE, per germline. With 0 bases clipped from V and 3 bases from J, the junction kept 3 bases outside the gene matches.

The chain couples TRBV2 to TRBJ2-2, with unresolved D. Per the germline V gene, CDR1 is SNHLY and CDR2 is FYNNEI. The CDR3 extends over 14 amino acids. Trimming took off 4 bases at V and 6 bases at J, with 12 bases between the two ends. The CDR3 DNA follows: TGTGCCAGCAGTGTCGTAACTCAGGCCGGGGAGCTGTTTTTT. This encodes CASSVVTQAGELFF.

In its sample, this clone was seen a few times. The chain joins TRBV5-1 to TRBJ1-1, with D uncertain. In germline, CDR1 is SGHRS, CDR2 YFSETQ. V lost 5 bases to trimming and J lost 0 bases, with 8 bases between them. This CDR3 spans 13 amino acids. CDR3 residues: CASRESMNTEAFF. The CDR3 DNA sequence: TGCGCCAGCAGAGAGTCCATGAACACTGAAGCTTTCTTT.

The chain recombines TRBV28 with TRBJ2-1; 10 bases line up with TRBD1. V lost 4 bases and J lost 2; bases outside the gene matches: 8. Germline values: CDR1 MDHEN, CDR2 SYDVKM. The CDR3 contains 17 residues. The CDR3 spells CASSSRIGQGAYNEQFF. The DNA for the CDR3 is TGTGCCAGCAGTTCCCGAATAGGACAGGGGGCCTACAATGAGCAGTTCTTC.